This T cell receptor beta chain was identified during a study of shared clonotypes between healthy human individuals. Study-wide findings and caveats: Sampling used blood alone; tissue repertoires probably differ. Generally, naive subsets came out with larger estimated richness than memory subsets.

A deep-level run was used for the assay. Profiled with immunoSEQ multiplex PCR; TCRdb holds only in-frame clones, not every one. The sample yields millions of clones, 85% to 95% seen once. The CDR3 contains 12 residues. CDR1 and CDR2 (germline): SGHTA, FQGNSA. Deletions cut 0 bases from V and 6 bases from J, with 3 bases between. The naive CD8 fraction comprised CD45RO-negative cells positively selected for CCR7 and excluded terminally differentiated effector memory CD45RA+ cells. The count of this clone is one. The antigen remains undetermined. This receptor was identified in a man between 18 and 35 years old in good health. The chain couples TRBV7-2 to TRBJ2-1; no definite D call. Sequencing was done on a sample of naive CD8+ T cells sorted from blood. CDR3 protein: CASSLAFNEQFF. The CDR3 DNA reads TGTGCCAGCAGCTTAGCGTTCAATGAGCAGTTCTTC.